Below are 14 T cell receptor beta chains sequenced from a single sample in a study of shared clonotypes between healthy human individuals. Libraries were prepared by immunoSEQ multiplex PCR; TCRdb keeps only in-frame clonotypes and omits some of them. The data show about a million clones, around three quarters seen once. Specimen: memory CD4+ T cells sorted from blood. As for subset: CD45RA-negative fraction. These TCRs come from a man younger than 30 in good health.

About this clone: The same CDR3 can be traced to other DNA sequences in this sample. The chain is built from TRBV5-4 and TRBJ2-5; D might be TRBD1 (5 bases). Trimming took off 0 bases at V and 3 bases at J, with 6 bases between the two ends. This CDR3 is built from 13 residues. Germline V CDR1 and CDR2: SGHNT, YYREEE (reference sequence). The CDR3 sequence is CASSLGREETQYF. The DNA for the CDR3 is TGTGCCAGCAGCTTGGGCAGGGAAGAGACCCAGTACTTC.

The gene calls are TRBV7-9 and TRBJ2-7; the D call may be TRBD1 or TRBD2 (6 bases each). Germline CDR1 and CDR2: SEHNR and FQNEAQ (reference sequence). CDR3 length: 16 residues. V lost 2 bases, J lost 0 bases, and 14 bases lay in between. CDR3 in DNA: TGTGCCAGCAGCTTATGGGGGGCTGAGTTCTCCTACGAGCAGTACTTC. Its translation is CASSLWGAEFSYEQYF.

The chain carries TRBV7-2 and TRBJ2-5; 13 nucleotides line up with TRBD2. V lost 3 bases and J lost 5; bases outside the gene matches: 6. CDR1 and CDR2 (germline): SGHTA, FQGNSA. The CDR3 consists of 16 residues. CDR3 in DNA: TGTGCCAGCAGCTTGCGGACTAGCGGGAGTAGGGAGACCCAGTACTTC. Encoded protein: CASSLRTSGSRETQYF.

This sequence joins TRBV9 and TRBJ2-7, with D possibly being TRBD2 (6 bases). V was cut by 7 bases and J by 3 bases, with 11 bases left in between. The CDR3 covers 12 residues. The V gene's germline CDR1 is SGDLS and CDR2 YYNGEE. CDR3 coding DNA: TGTGCCAGCTCCCCGGGGGACTACGAGCAGTACTTC. Translation: CASSPGDYEQYF. Drawing the rest from reference TRBV9 and TRBJ2-7, the complete variable domain is DSGVTQTPKHLITATGQRVTLRCSPRSGDLSVYWYQQSLDQGLQFLIQYYNGEERAKGNILERFSAQQFPDLHSELNLSSLELGDSALYFCASSPGDYEQYFGPGTRLTVT.

The CDR3 sequence: CASSSSAANYGYTF. CDR3 coding DNA: TGTGCCAGCAGCTCATCCGCTGCCAACTATGGCTACACCTTC. This chain uses TRBV2 with TRBJ1-2, with D unresolved. The CDR3 contains 14 residues. In germline, CDR1 is SNHLY, CDR2 FYNNEI. Trimming took 6 bases from V and 2 from J, leaving 13 bases between them.

The V gene is TRBV25-1, the J gene TRBJ2-3; 13 bases line up with TRBD2. V was clipped by 5 bases and J by 4 bases; unmatched bases: 6. Germline V gives CDR1 MGHDK, CDR2 SYGVNS. This CDR3 has 16 residues. CDR3 DNA: TGTGCCAGCAGTCCGGGACTAGCGGGACGCGCAGATACGCAGTATTTT. It yields the protein CASSPGLAGRADTQYF.

The V call is TRBV2, the J call TRBJ1-2; 7 bases line up with TRBD1. The CDR3 covers 13 residues. Losses at the gene ends were 6 bases for V and 4 bases for J; bases not matched to a gene: 5. The germline V gene has CDR1 SNHLY and CDR2 FYNNEI. The CDR3 region is CASRNRGSYGYTF. CDR3 nucleotide sequence: TGTGCCAGCAGGAACAGGGGTTCCTATGGCTACACCTTC.

This chain's CDR3 is CASRPYTGAGYTF. The CDR3 region has the DNA TGTGCCAGCAGACCCTATACAGGGGCTGGCTACACCTTC. The chain employs TRBV28 and TRBJ1-2; the match to TRBD1 covers 7 bases. Germline CDR1 is MDHEN and CDR2 is SYDVKM. V was pared by 6 bases and J by 7 bases, with 8 bases of the junction left unmatched. CDR3 length: 13 amino acids.

The chain joins TRBV5-6 to TRBJ2-1, with D possibly being TRBD2 (5 bases). The CDR3 is 19 amino acids. Germline-derived CDR1 and CDR2 are SGHDT and YYEEEE. V was cut by 4 bases and J by 0 bases, with 23 bases left in between. The chain's CDR3 is CASSRRYHLASPSYNEQFF. The CDR3 DNA follows: TGTGCCAGCAGCCGTCGGTACCACTTAGCGTCACCCTCCTACAATGAGCAGTTCTTC.

The chain combines TRBV7-9 with TRBJ1-2; possible D gene TRBD1, 5 bases. This CDR3 has 14 amino acids. The V end lost 6 bases, the J end lost 14 bases, and 25 bases lay between the germline ends. Germline CDR1 is SEHNR and CDR2 is FQNEAQ (reference sequence). CDR3 loop: CASRSTSRGEPVTF. The CDR3 DNA is TGTGCCAGCAGATCCACATCTCGGGGGGAGCCCGTGACCTTC.

A few counts support this clone. The V and J genes are TRBV7-2 and TRBJ2-1; D not resolved. V dropped 1 base and J dropped 10 bases, with 17 bases sitting between them. Germline CDR1 and CDR2: SGHTA and FQGNSA. CDR3 length: 15 residues. The CDR3: CASSLEGRLVREQFF. As DNA, the CDR3 is TGTGCCAGCAGCTTAGAAGGAAGGTTAGTGCGGGAGCAGTTCTTC.

A single count supports this clone. This chain joins TRBV6-1 and TRBJ1-4; D uncertain. The CDR3 extends over 15 amino acids. V shed 2 bases and J shed 5 bases, with 12 bases lying between them. Germline V gene sequence: CDR1 MNHNS, CDR2 SASEGT. The chain's CDR3 is CASSEPQHINEKLFF. In nucleotides, the CDR3 is TGTGCCAGCAGTGAACCCCAGCATATAAATGAAAAACTGTTTTTT.

The chain links TRBV27 to TRBJ2-3; D might be TRBD2 (5 bases). Trimming took 6 bases from V and 5 from J, leaving 21 bases between them. The germline gives CDR1 MNHEY, CDR2 SMNVEV (reference sequence). This CDR3 contains 16 residues. CDR3 in amino acids: CASSRSGFKGEDTQYF. The CDR3 DNA follows: TGTGCCAGCAGCCGCTCGGGGTTTAAGGGTGAAGATACGCAGTATTTT.

The rearrangement uses TRBV7-6 and TRBJ1-1, with TRBD1 as a possible D gene (6 bases). Trimming took 6 bases from V and 4 from J, leaving 12 bases between them. CDR1 and CDR2 from the germline V gene are SGHVS and FNYEAQ. This CDR3 is 13 amino acids long. The CDR3 is CASSWGGGTEAFF. CDR3 coding DNA: TGTGCCAGCAGTTGGGGGGGCGGCACTGAAGCTTTCTTT.